The rows below give T cell receptor beta chains drawn from one sample of a study of T cells in Graves' hyperthyroidism and ophthalmopathy. TCRdb ran MiXCR on the multiplex PCR reads and lists one entry per CDR3 protein. This table holds hundreds of thousands of distinct CDR3 sequences, about 45% found once. Sample: peripheral blood or thyroid tissue (not recorded which). The receptors derive from an adult man with Graves' disease, either hyperthyroidism or ophthalmopathy (not recorded which). CDR3s include the opening cysteine and the closing phenylalanine or tryptophan. The D gene is left open where the match is weak. Some rows have no size entry. The others give once, few or many, or a class for an expanded clone.

clone size: few
D gene: -
V gene: TRBV7-9
J gene: TRBJ2-5
CDR3 protein: CASSDGLKQETQYF
CDR3 DNA: TGTGCCAGCAGTGACGGACTTAAGCAAGAGACCCAGTACTTC

clone size: -
D gene: -
V gene: TRBV29-1
J gene: TRBJ1-1
CDR3 protein: CSVDSGFGMNTEAFF
CDR3 DNA: TGCAGCGTTGATTCGGGGTTTGGGATGAACACTGAAGCTTTCTTT

clone size: -
D gene: TRBD1
V gene: TRBV25-1
J gene: TRBJ1-6
CDR3 protein: CATATGEVMYSPLHF
CDR3 DNA: TGTGCCACCGCGACAGGGGAGGTTATGTACTCACCCCTCCACTTT

clone size: few
D gene: -
V gene: TRBV12-3/TRBV12-4
J gene: TRBJ1-6
CDR3 protein: CASSSPVVANNSPLHF
CDR3 DNA: TGTGCCAGCAGTTCCCCGGTGGTGGCCAATAATTCACCCCTCCACTTT

clone size: many
D gene: -
V gene: TRBV29-1
J gene: TRBJ2-6
CDR3 protein: CSVEDSRPSGANVLTF
CDR3 DNA: TGCAGCGTTGAAGATAGCAGACCATCTGGGGCCAACGTCCTGACTTTC

clone size: once
D gene: -
V gene: TRBV20-1
J gene: TRBJ1-5
CDR3 protein: CSQGGREGNQPQHF
CDR3 DNA: TGCAGCCAAGGTGGCAGGGAGGGCAATCAGCCCCAGCATTTT

clone size: -
D gene: TRBD1
V gene: TRBV2
J gene: TRBJ1-5
CDR3 protein: CASSSDRGFSQPQHF
CDR3 DNA: TGTGCCAGCAGTTCCGACAGGGGTTTTTCTCAGCCCCAGCATTTT

clone size: few
D gene: -
V gene: TRBV29-1
J gene: TRBJ1-2
CDR3 protein: CSVAGFGYGYTF
CDR3 DNA: TGCAGCGTTGCAGGGTTTGGCTATGGCTACACCTTC

clone size: -
D gene: -
V gene: TRBV9
J gene: TRBJ2-5
CDR3 protein: CASSTPTGSALMETQYF
CDR3 DNA: TGTGCCAGCAGCACCCCGACAGGATCGGCCCTGATGGAGACCCAGTACTTC

clone size: few
D gene: -
V gene: TRBV7-9
J gene: TRBJ1-1
CDR3 protein: CASSLFERETEAFF
CDR3 DNA: TGTGCCAGCAGCTTGTTTGAGCGGGAGACTGAAGCTTTCTTT

clone size: once
D gene: -
V gene: TRBV7-9
J gene: TRBJ1-1
CDR3 protein: CASNPQTVNTEAFF
CDR3 DNA: TGTGCCAGCAACCCCCAGACGGTGAACACTGAAGCTTTCTTT

clone size: few
D gene: -
V gene: TRBV20-1
J gene: TRBJ1-5
CDR3 protein: CSARKGSNQPQHF
CDR3 DNA: TGCAGTGCTAGAAAGGGCTCGAATCAGCCCCAGCATTTT

clone size: few
D gene: -
V gene: TRBV5-5
J gene: TRBJ1-1
CDR3 protein: CASSEPTGNTEAFF
CDR3 DNA: TGTGCCAGCAGTGAACCGACGGGGAACACTGAAGCTTTCTTT

clone size: -
D gene: -
V gene: TRBV2
J gene: TRBJ2-2
CDR3 protein: CASSGDTNTGELFF
CDR3 DNA: TGTGCCAGCAGTGGGGACACGAACACCGGGGAGCTGTTTTTT

clone size: -
D gene: -
V gene: TRBV10-3
J gene: TRBJ2-7
CDR3 protein: CASVEETGYEQYF
CDR3 DNA: TGTGCCAGCGTTGAAGAGACAGGCTACGAGCAGTACTTC

clone size: few
D gene: -
V gene: TRBV7-8
J gene: TRBJ2-7
CDR3 protein: CASSLRGPTGLHEQYF
CDR3 DNA: TGTGCCAGCAGCTTGAGGGGTCCAACCGGGCTCCACGAGCAGTACTTC

clone size: few
D gene: TRBD1
V gene: TRBV12-3/TRBV12-4
J gene: TRBJ1-1
CDR3 protein: CASSPGTGRRNTEAFF
CDR3 DNA: TGTGCCAGCAGCCCCGGGACAGGGAGAAGGAACACTGAAGCTTTCTTT

clone size: few
D gene: -
V gene: TRBV7-9
J gene: TRBJ1-6
CDR3 protein: CASSPGGNFPLHF
CDR3 DNA: TGTGCCAGCAGCCCGGGAGGCAATTTCCCCCTCCACTTT

clone size: few
D gene: -
V gene: TRBV12-3/TRBV12-4
J gene: TRBJ1-4
CDR3 protein: CASSFGGVREKLFF
CDR3 DNA: TGTGCCAGCAGTTTTGGCGGGGTTCGGGAAAAACTGTTTTTT

clone size: once
D gene: -
V gene: TRBV29-1
J gene: TRBJ1-1
CDR3 protein: CSLAVNTEAFF
CDR3 DNA: TGCAGCTTGGCTGTGAACACTGAAGCTTTCTTT

clone size: once
D gene: TRBD1
V gene: TRBV2
J gene: TRBJ1-4
CDR3 protein: CASSAGTGGSNEKLFF
CDR3 DNA: TGTGCCAGCAGCGCCGGGACAGGGGGCTCTAATGAAAAACTGTTTTTT

clone size: few
D gene: -
V gene: TRBV12-3/TRBV12-4
J gene: TRBJ1-2
CDR3 protein: CASSLGWASRGYTF
CDR3 DNA: TGTGCCAGCAGTTTGGGGTGGGCCTCGAGGGGCTACACCTTC

clone size: -
D gene: TRBD1
V gene: TRBV25-1
J gene: TRBJ1-1
CDR3 protein: CASSASRGGDTEAFF
CDR3 DNA: TGTGCCAGCAGTGCTAGCAGGGGGGGGGACACTGAAGCTTTCTTT

clone size: -
D gene: TRBD1
V gene: TRBV3-1
J gene: TRBJ1-1
CDR3 protein: CASMGQLEAFF
CDR3 DNA: TGTGCCAGCATGGGACAGCTTGAAGCTTTCTTT

clone size: many
D gene: -
V gene: TRBV2
J gene: TRBJ1-6
CDR3 protein: CASSNNSPLHF
CDR3 DNA: TGTGCCAGCAGTAACAATTCACCCCTCCACTTT

clone size: -
D gene: -
V gene: TRBV29-1
J gene: TRBJ1-2
CDR3 protein: CSGLGDYGYTF
CDR3 DNA: TGCAGCGGACTGGGCGACTATGGCTACACCTTC

clone size: many
D gene: -
V gene: TRBV7-8
J gene: TRBJ1-6
CDR3 protein: CASSLATGPSPLHF
CDR3 DNA: TGTGCCAGCAGCTTAGCCACGGGACCCTCACCCCTCCACTTT

clone size: once
D gene: -
V gene: TRBV6-4
J gene: TRBJ2-2
CDR3 protein: CASSDRRGELFF
CDR3 DNA: TGTGCCAGCAGTGACCGAAGGGGGGAGCTGTTTTTT

clone size: -
D gene: -
V gene: TRBV7-8
J gene: TRBJ1-4
CDR3 protein: CASSLEAVNEKLFF
CDR3 DNA: TGTGCCAGCAGCTTAGAGGCGGTTAATGAAAAACTGTTTTTT

clone size: -
D gene: -
V gene: TRBV6-6
J gene: TRBJ1-2
CDR3 protein: CASRAGAATESF
CDR3 DNA: TGTGCCAGCAGGGCGGGAGCGGCAACAGAGTCGTTC

clone size: few
D gene: -
V gene: TRBV5-8
J gene: TRBJ1-1
CDR3 protein: CASSMPQGNTEAFF
CDR3 DNA: TGTGCCAGCAGCATGCCTCAGGGGAACACTGAAGCTTTCTTT

clone size: -
D gene: TRBD2
V gene: TRBV20-1
J gene: TRBJ2-5
CDR3 protein: CSASNLAGGGETQYF
CDR3 DNA: TGCAGTGCTAGTAACCTAGCGGGGGGTGGGGAGACCCAGTACTTC

clone size: many
D gene: TRBD1
V gene: TRBV7-8
J gene: TRBJ2-7
CDR3 protein: CASRLQTGYHEQYF
CDR3 DNA: TGTGCCAGCAGGCTTCAGACAGGGTACCACGAGCAGTACTTC

clone size: few
D gene: TRBD2
V gene: TRBV2
J gene: TRBJ2-3
CDR3 protein: CASSGRGALDTDTQYF
CDR3 DNA: TGTGCCAGCAGTGGGCGGGGGGCGCTGGACACAGATACGCAGTATTTT

clone size: few
D gene: TRBD2
V gene: TRBV6-1
J gene: TRBJ2-2
CDR3 protein: CASSATSGGAAGELFF
CDR3 DNA: TGTGCCAGCAGTGCGACTAGCGGGGGGGCTGCCGGGGAGCTGTTTTTT

clone size: -
D gene: TRBD1
V gene: TRBV10-3
J gene: TRBJ1-6
CDR3 protein: CAISGAGTGNSPLHF
CDR3 DNA: TGTGCCATCAGCGGAGCCGGGACAGGGAATTCACCCCTCCACTTT

clone size: -
D gene: -
V gene: TRBV10-3
J gene: TRBJ1-2
CDR3 protein: CASKKGLANYGYTF
CDR3 DNA: TGTGCCAGCAAGAAGGGGTTAGCTAACTATGGCTACACCTTC

clone size: -
D gene: -
V gene: TRBV2
J gene: TRBJ2-2
CDR3 protein: CASSGTVANTGELFF
CDR3 DNA: TGTGCCAGCAGTGGGACAGTCGCGAACACCGGGGAGCTGTTTTTT

clone size: few
D gene: -
V gene: TRBV7-9
J gene: TRBJ1-1
CDR3 protein: CASSPDALSNTEAFF
CDR3 DNA: TGTGCCAGCAGCCCCGACGCCCTATCGAACACTGAAGCTTTCTTT

clone size: -
D gene: TRBD1
V gene: TRBV2
J gene: TRBJ1-5
CDR3 protein: CASRKTGGNQPQHF
CDR3 DNA: TGTGCCAGCAGGAAGACAGGGGGGAATCAGCCCCAGCATTTT

clone size: -
D gene: -
V gene: TRBV7-3
J gene: TRBJ2-7
CDR3 protein: CASSEGYGPWLAREQYF
CDR3 DNA: TGTGCCAGCAGTGAAGGTTATGGTCCATGGCTAGCCCGTGAGCAGTACTTC

clone size: -
D gene: TRBD2
V gene: TRBV5-1
J gene: TRBJ2-7
CDR3 protein: CASRTSGTSVYEQYF
CDR3 DNA: TGCGCCAGCAGAACATCCGGGACTAGCGTGTACGAGCAGTACTTC

clone size: once
D gene: -
V gene: TRBV7-9
J gene: TRBJ1-4
CDR3 protein: CASSSLDTVGLNEKLFF
CDR3 DNA: TGTGCCAGCAGCTCGTTAGACACCGTGGGCCTAAATGAAAAACTGTTTTTT

clone size: -
D gene: -
V gene: TRBV2
J gene: TRBJ1-2
CDR3 protein: CASSAKGYGYTF
CDR3 DNA: TGTGCCAGCAGCGCGAAGGGCTATGGCTACACCTTC

clone size: -
D gene: -
V gene: TRBV7-2
J gene: TRBJ1-5
CDR3 protein: CASSSGQIYQPQHF
CDR3 DNA: TGTGCCAGCAGTTCCGGACAGATATATCAGCCCCAGCATTTT

clone size: many
D gene: -
V gene: TRBV12-3/TRBV12-4
J gene: TRBJ1-6
CDR3 protein: CASTPGTNSPLHF
CDR3 DNA: TGTGCCAGCACCCCCGGGACCAATTCACCCCTCCACTTT

clone size: few
D gene: TRBD2
V gene: TRBV20-1
J gene: TRBJ2-5
CDR3 protein: CSGGSGLAETQYF
CDR3 DNA: TGCAGTGGGGGATCGGGACTAGCCGAAACCCAGTACTTC

clone size: many
D gene: -
V gene: TRBV12-3/TRBV12-4
J gene: TRBJ2-7
CDR3 protein: CASLDSASYEQYF
CDR3 DNA: TGTGCCAGCCTGGACAGCGCCTCCTACGAGCAGTACTTC

clone size: few
D gene: -
V gene: TRBV9
J gene: TRBJ1-4
CDR3 protein: CASSAGYGNEKLFF
CDR3 DNA: TGTGCCAGCAGCGCAGGTTATGGTAATGAAAAACTGTTTTTT

clone size: -
D gene: -
V gene: TRBV20-1
J gene: TRBJ1-5
CDR3 protein: CSATGHFGNQPQHF
CDR3 DNA: -

clone size: many
D gene: -
V gene: TRBV7-9
J gene: TRBJ2-5
CDR3 protein: CASSLQGWETQYF
CDR3 DNA: TGTGCCAGCAGTTTACAGGGTTGGGAGACCCAGTACTTC

clone size: medium-sized
D gene: -
V gene: TRBV9
J gene: TRBJ1-1
CDR3 protein: CASSVAGDIMNTEAFF
CDR3 DNA: TGTGCCAGCAGCGTAGCGGGGGACATTATGAACACTGAAGCTTTCTTT

clone size: once
D gene: -
V gene: TRBV7-2
J gene: TRBJ1-5
CDR3 protein: CASSPVTGRGETQHF
CDR3 DNA: TGTGCCAGCAGCCCGGTGACGGGGAGGGGGGAGACCCAGCATTTT

clone size: -
D gene: -
V gene: TRBV29-1
J gene: TRBJ1-1
CDR3 protein: CQTREVGPAEAFF
CDR3 DNA: TGCCAAACCCGGGAGGTAGGGCCGGCTGAAGCTTTCTTT

clone size: few
D gene: TRBD1
V gene: TRBV5-1
J gene: TRBJ1-2
CDR3 protein: CASSLQGTDGYTF
CDR3 DNA: TGCGCCAGCAGCTTACAGGGGACCGATGGCTACACCTTC

clone size: many
D gene: -
V gene: TRBV10-3
J gene: TRBJ1-1
CDR3 protein: CAISETGKTEAFF
CDR3 DNA: TGTGCCATCAGTGAAACAGGGAAGACTGAAGCTTTCTTT

clone size: few
D gene: TRBD1
V gene: TRBV20-1
J gene: TRBJ1-6
CDR3 protein: CSANRDRGNSPLHF
CDR3 DNA: TGCAGTGCTAACCGGGACAGGGGCAATTCACCCCTCCACTTT